This T cell receptor beta chain was identified during a study of shared clonotypes between healthy human individuals. Data came from immunoSEQ multiplex PCR; TCRdb stores just in-frame clones and leaves some out. The data show approximately 2.1 million clones, with just over 90% seen just once and under 0.45% held by the top ten. Sample: naive CD4+ T cells from PBMCs. Sample subset: CD45RA+ positively selected. This TCR derives from a man between 18 and 29 years old in good health. Some clones in this sample may be carry-over from other donors' samples.

This chain's CDR3 is CASRVQPYEQYF. The CDR3 DNA reads as TGTGCCAGCAGAGTCCAACCCTACGAGCAGTACTTC. The gene calls are TRBV6-1 and TRBJ2-7; D gene uncertain. The CDR3 has 12 residues. Looked up from germline, CDR1 is MNHNS and CDR2 is SASEGT. The V end lost 6 bases, the J end lost 2 bases, and 8 bases lay between the germline ends.